Reported below is one T cell receptor beta chain. What it binds is unknown. This record comes from a study of cytomegalovirus exposure and HLA in healthy donors. Study results and caveats: A later analysis revealed that TCR association rates differed between HLA loci, peaking at DRB1 and bottoming out at HLA-C. The study designated roughly 160 TCR beta chains cytomegalovirus-associated. Per a prior analysis, the majority of TCR beta V segments were productive roughly 87% or roughly 30% of the time.

Germline values: CDR1 SQVTM, CDR2 ANQGSEA. The CDR3 consists of 14 residues. Trimming stripped 7 bases from V and 3 bases from J, with 15 bases between. Vbeta (60) and Jbeta (13) primers were used in the PCR. Authors' analysis steps: An analysis that came later counted 60 million to 80 million unique TCR beta chains, approximately 10 million shared. Sequencing used immunoSEQ multiplex PCR; TCRdb keeps in-frame clones, though not all of them. For V, J and clone size, that table is used; D and trimming come from the DNA. The sample lists 190,000 or so clones; roughly 83% were seen once. Sequenced material: PBMCs. The chain links TRBV29-1 to TRBJ2-2, with D possibly TRBD2 on 5 matching bases. The sequence was collected from a male donor in good health and CMV-seropositive. The CDR3 coding sequence is TGCAGCGCCGAGGGTGGTACAGACACCGGGGAGCTGTTTTTT. It codes for CSAEGGTDTGELFF.